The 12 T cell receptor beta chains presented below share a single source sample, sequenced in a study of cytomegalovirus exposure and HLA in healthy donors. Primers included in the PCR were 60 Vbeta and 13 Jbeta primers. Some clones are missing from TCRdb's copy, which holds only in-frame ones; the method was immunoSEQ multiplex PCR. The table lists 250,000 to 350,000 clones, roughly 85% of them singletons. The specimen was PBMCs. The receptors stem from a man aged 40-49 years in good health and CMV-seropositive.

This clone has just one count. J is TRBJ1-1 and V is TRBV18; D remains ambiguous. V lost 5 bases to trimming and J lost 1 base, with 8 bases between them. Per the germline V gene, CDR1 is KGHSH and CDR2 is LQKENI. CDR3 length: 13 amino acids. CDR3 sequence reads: CASSAGRNTEAFF. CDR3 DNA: TGTGCCAGCTCAGCGGGCCGGAACACTGAAGCTTTCTTT.

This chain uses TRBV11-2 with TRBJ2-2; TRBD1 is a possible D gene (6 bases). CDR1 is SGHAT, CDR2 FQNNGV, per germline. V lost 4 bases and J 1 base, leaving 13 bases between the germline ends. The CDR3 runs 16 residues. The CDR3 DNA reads TGTGCCAGCAGCTCTCAGGGGCAACTGAACACCGGGGAGCTGTTTTTT. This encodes CASSSQGQLNTGELFF.

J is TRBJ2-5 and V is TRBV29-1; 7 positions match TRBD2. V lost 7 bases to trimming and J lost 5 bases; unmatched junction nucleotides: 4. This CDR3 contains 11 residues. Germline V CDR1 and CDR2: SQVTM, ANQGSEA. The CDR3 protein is CSGGGRETQYF. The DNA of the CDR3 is TGCAGCGGGGGGGGGAGGGAGACCCAGTACTTC. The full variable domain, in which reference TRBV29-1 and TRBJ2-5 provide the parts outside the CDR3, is SAVISQKPSRDICQRGTSLTIQCQVDSQVTMMFWYRQQPGQSLTLIATANQGSEATYESGFVIDKFPISRPNLTFSTLTVSNMSPEDSSIYLCSGGGRETQYFGPGTRLLVL.

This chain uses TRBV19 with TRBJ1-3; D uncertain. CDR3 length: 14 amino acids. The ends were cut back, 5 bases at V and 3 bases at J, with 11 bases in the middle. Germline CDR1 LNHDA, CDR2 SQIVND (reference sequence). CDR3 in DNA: TGTGCCAGTAGTCCCCAGGCGCATGGAAACACCATATATTTT. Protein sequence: CASSPQAHGNTIYF.

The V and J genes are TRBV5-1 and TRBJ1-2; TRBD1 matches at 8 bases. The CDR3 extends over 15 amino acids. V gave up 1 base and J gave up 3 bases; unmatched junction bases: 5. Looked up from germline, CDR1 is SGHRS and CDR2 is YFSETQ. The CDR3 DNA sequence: TGCGCCAGCAGCTTGCCTTCGGGACAGGACTATGGCTACACCTTC. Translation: CASSLPSGQDYGYTF. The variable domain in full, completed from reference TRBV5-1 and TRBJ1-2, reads KAGVTQTPRYLIKTRGQQVTLSCSPISGHRSVSWYQQTPGQGLQFLFEYFSETQRNKGNFPGRFSGRQFSNSRSEMNVSTLELGDSALYLCASSLPSGQDYGYTFGSGTRLTVV.

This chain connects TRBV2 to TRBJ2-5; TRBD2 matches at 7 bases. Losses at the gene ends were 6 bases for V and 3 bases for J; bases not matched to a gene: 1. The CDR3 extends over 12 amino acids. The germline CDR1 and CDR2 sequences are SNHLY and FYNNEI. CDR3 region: CASRGGEETQYF. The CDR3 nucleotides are TGTGCCAGCAGGGGAGGGGAAGAGACCCAGTACTTC.

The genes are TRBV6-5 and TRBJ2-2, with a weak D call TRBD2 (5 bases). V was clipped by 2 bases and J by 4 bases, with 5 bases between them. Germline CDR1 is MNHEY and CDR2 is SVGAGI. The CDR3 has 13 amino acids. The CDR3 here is CASSYEGTGELFF. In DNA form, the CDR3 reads TGTGCCAGCAGTTACGAGGGCACCGGGGAGCTGTTTTTT.

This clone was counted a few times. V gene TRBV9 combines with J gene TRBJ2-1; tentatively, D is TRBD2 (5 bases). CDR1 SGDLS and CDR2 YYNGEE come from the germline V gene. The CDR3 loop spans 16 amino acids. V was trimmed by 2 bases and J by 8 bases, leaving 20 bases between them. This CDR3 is CASSVSVNPLGDEQFF. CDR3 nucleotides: TGTGCCAGCAGCGTTAGCGTGAATCCCCTTGGGGATGAGCAGTTCTTC.

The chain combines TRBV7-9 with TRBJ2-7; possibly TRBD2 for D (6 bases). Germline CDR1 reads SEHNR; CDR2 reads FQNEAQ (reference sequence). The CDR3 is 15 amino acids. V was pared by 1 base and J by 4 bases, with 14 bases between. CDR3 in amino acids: CASSLVTGVGYEQYF. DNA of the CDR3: TGTGCCAGCAGCTTAGTGACGGGAGTAGGTTACGAGCAGTACTTC.

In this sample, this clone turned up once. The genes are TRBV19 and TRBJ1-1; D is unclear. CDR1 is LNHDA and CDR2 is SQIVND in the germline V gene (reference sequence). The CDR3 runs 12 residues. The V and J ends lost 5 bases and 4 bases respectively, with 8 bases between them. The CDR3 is CASSLPPTEAFF. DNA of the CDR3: TGTGCCAGTAGTCTTCCCCCCACTGAAGCTTTCTTT.

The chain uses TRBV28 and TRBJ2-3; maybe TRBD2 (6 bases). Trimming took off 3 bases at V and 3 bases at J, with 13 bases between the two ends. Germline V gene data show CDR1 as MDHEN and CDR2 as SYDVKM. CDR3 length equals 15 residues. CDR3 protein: CASSLPGARTDTQYF. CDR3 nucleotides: TGTGCCAGCAGTTTGCCGGGAGCTCGGACAGATACGCAGTATTTT.

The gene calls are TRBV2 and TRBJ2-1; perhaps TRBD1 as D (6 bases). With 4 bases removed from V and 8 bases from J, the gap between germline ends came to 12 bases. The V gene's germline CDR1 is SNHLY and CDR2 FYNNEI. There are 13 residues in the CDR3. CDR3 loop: CASSVRGGDEQFF. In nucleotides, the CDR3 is TGTGCCAGCAGTGTCAGGGGTGGGGATGAGCAGTTCTTC. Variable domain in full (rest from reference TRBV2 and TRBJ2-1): EPEVTQTPSHQVTQMGQEVILRCVPISNHLYFYWYRQILGQKVEFLVSFYNNEISEKSEIFDDQFSVERPDGSNFTLKIRSTKLEDSAMYFCASSVRGGDEQFFGPGTRLTVL.